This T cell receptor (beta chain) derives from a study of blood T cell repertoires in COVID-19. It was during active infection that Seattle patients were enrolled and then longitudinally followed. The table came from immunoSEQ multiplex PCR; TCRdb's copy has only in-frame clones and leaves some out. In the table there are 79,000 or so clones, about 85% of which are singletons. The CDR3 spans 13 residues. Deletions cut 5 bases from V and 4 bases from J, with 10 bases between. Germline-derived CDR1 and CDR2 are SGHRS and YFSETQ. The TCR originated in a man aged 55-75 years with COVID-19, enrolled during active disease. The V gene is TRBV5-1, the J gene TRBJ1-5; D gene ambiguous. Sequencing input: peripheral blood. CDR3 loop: CASSPGRNQPQHF. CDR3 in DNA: TGCGCCAGCAGTCCAGGCCGAAATCAGCCCCAGCATTTT.